These 23 T cell receptor beta chains were all obtained from the same sample, sequenced in a study of human T cells and chemical hapten exposure listed by TCRdb under 2021. The library was generated by RACE. TCRdb records NextSeq 500 as the sequencer. TCRdb's own reprocessing of the public reads used fastp at Q25 and MiXCR and kept productive beta chains. Each record represents a unique CDR3 protein, reported with the most common genes and DNA among its rows. The sample profile shows more than 65,000 distinct CDR3 sequences; about 9.4% of them were found once. The top ten constitute around 1.5% of the sample. The time point label, as the study defines it: patch test 1, 2 weeks after DPC sensitization. This specimen's treatment or condition label, interpreted: therapeutic diphenylcyclopropenone sensitization with weekly scalp DPC. The material was whole blood, obtained in connection with sensitization to the hapten diphenylcyclopropenone (DPC). The receptors were gathered from a woman aged 45-60 years with alopecia areata. Some clones in this sample may be carry-over from other donors' samples.

This clonotype appeared a few times. The rearrangement links TRBV6-2 or TRBV6-3 to TRBJ2-7; D is perhaps TRBD1 or TRBD2 (5 bases each). The CDR3 runs 14 residues. V gave up 7 bases and J gave up 7 bases, with 20 bases separating them. CDR1 is MNHEY, CDR2 SVGEGT, per germline. CDR3 sequence (DNA): TGTGCCAGCAATGAGGGACCCCACCTACGGGAGCAGTACTTC. It codes for CASNEGPHLREQYF.

This sequence joins TRBV11-2 and TRBJ2-5, with 8 bases lining up with TRBD2. CDR3 size: 17 residues. CDR1 and CDR2 (germline): SGHAT, FQNNGV. Losses at the gene ends were 1 base for V and 2 bases for J; bases not matched to a gene: 9. In DNA form, the CDR3 reads TGTGCCAGCAGCTTAGCGAATCTAGCGGGCCAACAAGAGACCCAGTACTTC. The encoded protein is CASSLANLAGQQETQYF.

The chain employs TRBV29-1 and TRBJ2-5, with 9 nucleotides matching TRBD1. CDR3 length: 15 amino acids. Germline CDR1 is SQVTM and CDR2 is ANQGSEA. V lost 7 bases to trimming and J lost 1 base; unmatched junction nucleotides: 10. CDR3 nucleotides: TGCAGCGCTGAGTTCCGGACAGGGGTCCAAGAGACCCAGTACTTC. Its protein is CSAEFRTGVQETQYF.

There are a few counts of this clonotype. The chain couples TRBV10-2 to TRBJ2-3, with 11 bases lining up with TRBD2. The CDR3 has 15 residues. V gave up 2 bases and J gave up 3 bases; unmatched junction bases: 1. Germline assignment: CDR1 WSHSY and CDR2 SAAADI. The CDR3 region is CASSEASGRTDTQYF. As DNA, the CDR3 is TGCGCCAGCAGTGAGGCTAGCGGGAGGACAGATACGCAGTATTTT.

The table lists this clonotype with a few counts. This chain connects TRBV7-9 to TRBJ2-1, with D possibly TRBD2 on 6 matching bases. CDR3 length: 14 amino acids. The germline gives CDR1 SEHNR, CDR2 FQNEAQ (reference sequence). The germline V and J ends were trimmed by 4 bases and 7 bases, with 14 bases remaining between them. Here the CDR3 reads CASSWPGLWNEQFF. Here the CDR3 DNA reads TGTGCCAGCAGCTGGCCGGGACTTTGGAATGAGCAGTTCTTC.

This sequence joins TRBV7-8 and TRBJ1-5, with D perhaps TRBD1 (6 bases). The CDR3 spans 16 residues. Germline V gives CDR1 SGHVS, CDR2 FQNEAQ. V was clipped by 5 bases and J by 0 bases, with 14 bases between them. CDR3: CASSQPTGRSNQPQHF. The CDR3 nucleotides read TGTGCCAGCAGCCAACCTACAGGGCGTAGCAATCAGCCCCAGCATTTT.

This clonotype was counted between two and nine times. The chain carries TRBV4-3 and TRBJ2-3; D is undetermined. Between the trimmed V and J ends, which lost 0 bases and 4 bases, there was a span of 5 bases. This CDR3 spans 13 amino acids. Germline V gene sequence: CDR1 LGHNA, CDR2 YSLEER. As DNA, the CDR3 is TGCGCCAGCAGCCAAGATTTCCCAGATACGCAGTATTTT. It specifies CASSQDFPDTQYF.

This clonotype was found a few times. The J gene is TRBJ2-1, the V gene TRBV18, with 9 positions matching TRBD2. The CDR3 length is 16 residues. V lost 1 base, J lost 4 bases, and 5 bases stayed unmatched. Germline V gene data show CDR1 as KGHSH and CDR2 as LQKENI. CDR3 in amino acids: CASSPQRTSVYNEQFF. Written as DNA, the CDR3 is TGTGCCAGCTCACCACAAAGGACTAGCGTTTACAATGAGCAGTTCTTC.

This clonotype was seen repeatedly, ten times or more. The V gene is TRBV29-1, the J gene TRBJ1-5, with D possibly being TRBD1 (6 bases). This CDR3 region has 12 residues. Germline CDR1 reads SQVTM; CDR2 reads ANQGSEA. Deletions cut 4 bases from V and 5 bases from J, with 9 bases between. CDR3 amino acids: CSVGGRDQPQHF. The CDR3 nucleotides read TGCAGCGTTGGGGGGCGAGATCAGCCCCAGCATTTT.

This clonotype was detected ten times or more. This rearrangement joins TRBV20-1 to TRBJ1-1; 9 bases match TRBD1. J lost 5 bases, V lost 5 bases, and 9 bases had no gene match. Germline lookup yields CDR1 DFQATT and CDR2 SNEGSKA (reference sequence). This CDR3 contains 14 residues. The CDR3 loop reads CSAAPGTGRTEAFF. CDR3 nucleotides: TGCAGTGCTGCCCCCGGGACAGGGAGGACTGAAGCTTTCTTT.

This clonotype was seen ten or more times. V and J are TRBV7-6 and TRBJ1-5; no reliable D call. The germline V gene has CDR1 SGHVS and CDR2 FNYEAQ. The V and J ends lost 2 bases and 5 bases respectively, with 7 bases between them. CDR3 length equals 13 residues. CDR3 residues: CASSLQDHQPQHF. CDR3 bases: TGTGCCAGCAGCTTACAGGACCATCAGCCCCAGCATTTT.

The chain employs TRBV7-3 and TRBJ2-6; TRBD2 might be the D (5 bases). This CDR3 has 15 amino acids. The V end lost 5 bases, the J end lost 8 bases, and 16 bases lay between the germline ends. The germline CDR1 and CDR2 sequences are SGHTA and FQGTGA. CDR3 bases: TGTGCCAGCAGCAACCCCTCTCCCGGGACCAACGTCCTGACTTTC. Translation gives CASSNPSPGTNVLTF.

This clonotype was seen a few times. This chain links TRBV2 with TRBJ2-7; 8 nucleotides agree with TRBD1. The CDR3 consists of 12 residues. The V gene end was trimmed by 9 bases and the J gene end by 2 bases; junction bases not matched to a gene: 3. CDR1 and CDR2 (germline): SNHLY, FYNNEI. CDR3 DNA: TGTGCCAGAGGACAGGGTACCTACGAGCAGTACTTC. Encoded protein: CARGQGTYEQYF. The full variable domain, its missing parts supplied by reference TRBV2 and TRBJ2-7, is EPEVTQTPSHQVTQMGQEVILRCVPISNHLYFYWYRQILGQKVEFLVSFYNNEISEKSEIFDDQFSVERPDGSNFTLKIRSTKLEDSAMYFCARGQGTYEQYFGPGTRLTVT.

This clonotype was counted only a few times. The chain recombines TRBV14 with TRBJ2-3; TRBD1 agrees at 9 bases. This CDR3 contains 21 residues. Germline assignment: CDR1 SGHDN and CDR2 FVKESK. V was clipped by 2 bases and J by 0 bases; unmatched bases: 18. CDR3 nucleotide sequence: TGTGCCAGCAGCCAAAAGATGAAGTTCCTCCGGGACAGGGAAAGCACAGATACGCAGTATTTT. It is translated as CASSQKMKFLRDRESTDTQYF.

This clonotype has a handful of counts. This chain uses TRBV7-8 with TRBJ1-3; D is uncertain. The CDR3 loop spans 16 amino acids. Trimming took off 5 bases at V and 0 bases at J, with 14 bases between the two ends. The V gene's germline CDR1 is SGHVS and CDR2 FQNEAQ. In nucleotides, the CDR3 is TGTGCCAGCAGCCCGGGAGGGTCGAGCTCTGGAAACACCATATATTTT. Encoded protein: CASSPGGSSSGNTIYF.

The chain employs TRBV7-3 and TRBJ2-2; 10 nucleotides line up with TRBD2. Germline V gene sequence: CDR1 SGHTA, CDR2 FQGTGA. The length of the CDR3 is 17 residues. V lost 5 bases to trimming and J lost 2 bases; unmatched junction nucleotides: 8. The CDR3 DNA sequence: TGTGCCAGCAGCCGACGGGCTAGCGGGGGAAACACCGGGGAGCTGTTTTTT. It codes for CASSRRASGGNTGELFF.

The chain is built from TRBV28 and TRBJ2-3; D gene unclear. Germline assignment: CDR1 MDHEN and CDR2 SYDVKM. The CDR3 spans 14 residues. V lost 3 bases to trimming and J lost 0 bases, with 7 bases between them. CDR3: CASSFSSSTDTQYF. CDR3 DNA: TGTGCCAGCAGTTTCTCGTCTAGCACAGATACGCAGTATTTT.

The CDR3 DNA reads TGTGCCAGCCGGACTAGCGTAGCTGATGAGCAGTTCTTC. As protein: CASRTSVADEQFF. The V gene is TRBV12-3 or TRBV12-4, the J gene TRBJ2-1; TRBD2 matches at 9 bases. CDR3 length: 13 amino acids. The V gene end was trimmed by 8 bases and the J gene end by 8 bases; junction bases not matched to a gene: 7.

This clonotype has at least ten counts. The chain joins TRBV28 to TRBJ1-2; D is possibly TRBD1 (5 bases). This CDR3 has 14 amino acids. The V end lost 2 bases, the J end lost 5 bases, and 12 bases lay between the germline ends. The germline gives CDR1 MDHEN, CDR2 SYDVKM. The CDR3 is CASSLGGGGYGYTF. Written as DNA, the CDR3 is TGTGCCAGCAGTTTAGGCGGCGGGGGGTATGGCTACACCTTC.

The chain combines TRBV6-5 with TRBJ2-7; 9 bases map to TRBD1. Germline CDR1 MNHEY, CDR2 SVGAGI. CDR3 length: 15 residues. V lost 7 bases, J lost 1 base, and 8 bases stayed unmatched. The CDR3 sequence is CASTRGTGSSYEQYF. Here the CDR3 DNA reads TGTGCCAGCACTCGAGGGACAGGGAGTTCCTACGAGCAGTACTTC.

This sequence joins TRBV12-3 or TRBV12-4 and TRBJ2-3; D is undetermined. V was cut by 7 bases and J by 5 bases, with 10 bases left in between. The CDR3 has 12 residues. The CDR3 protein is CASTQLKDTQYF. In DNA form, the CDR3 reads TGTGCCAGCACCCAACTAAAAGATACGCAGTATTTT.

This rearrangement joins TRBV5-7 to TRBJ1-1, with D unresolved. TRBV5-7 is recorded as an ORF, its role being uncertain. The CDR3 length is 12 residues. Trimming shortened V by 4 bases and J by 7 bases, and 11 bases separated the two germline ends. CDR3 in DNA: TGTGCCAGCAGCGGAGGGAGAGGTGAAGCTTTCTTT. Residues: CASSGGRGEAFF.

The chain joins TRBV11-2 to TRBJ2-3; 7 nucleotides match TRBD2. Germline V gives CDR1 SGHAT, CDR2 FQNNGV. Trimming took 5 bases from V and 0 from J; bases not matched to a gene: 2. This CDR3 region has 14 residues. CDR3 amino acids: CASSPTSSTDTQYF. For the CDR3, the DNA is TGTGCCAGCAGCCCGACTAGCAGCACAGATACGCAGTATTTT.